These T cell receptor beta chains were read from a single sample in a study of Ad26.COV2.S vaccination and SARS-CoV-2 variants. Profiling relied on immunoSEQ multiplex PCR, and the TCRdb table lists in-frame clones only, not all of them. The data contain 300,000 to 400,000 clones, 70% to 90% of them singletons. The specimen was peripheral blood, collected in a trial of Ad26.COV2.S vaccine versus placebo. These receptors all come from a person aged 18-60 years who received the Ad26.COV2.S COVID-19 vaccine or a placebo. Both conserved end residues are part of each CDR3. Each record gives: D gene, J gene, V gene, CDR3 protein. A D gene is named only where the DNA matches it firmly.

NA TRBJ2-7 TRBV7-9 CASSLGGGHYEQYF
NA TRBJ2-5 TRBV11-2 CASQTALGDQETQYF
TRBD2 TRBJ2-2 TRBV4-1 CASSHRTSGRAGTGELFF
TRBD2 TRBJ2-1 TRBV7-2 CASSPPLVAGASREQFF
TRBD1 TRBJ2-5 TRBV5-1 CASGNRGEETQYF
TRBD2 TRBJ2-7 TRBV11-2 CASSPLAGRSSYEQYF
TRBD2 TRBJ2-5 TRBV11-2 CASSAAGSMARLQETQYF
TRBD1 TRBJ2-3 TRBV7-8 CASSFRGPSTDTQYF
TRBD1 TRBJ1-2 TRBV5-1 CASSPTGSGGYTF
TRBD2 TRBJ2-3 TRBV5-1 CASKTSGRVNTDTQYF
TRBD1 TRBJ2-1 TRBV27 CASKRNRDRAGNGSYNEQFF
NA TRBJ2-7 TRBV10-3 CAISGAWDLLYEQYF
NA TRBJ2-7 TRBV6-2/TRBV6-3 CASSRQHYEQYF
TRBD1 TRBJ1-3 TRBV7-9 CASSLLITGDFSGNTIYF
NA TRBJ2-1 TRBV10-3 CAISANVRGEQFF
NA TRBJ2-5 TRBV5-4 CASSRSEETQYF
TRBD1 TRBJ2-3 TRBV30 CAWSRQGDTQYF
NA TRBJ2-7 TRBV7-2 CASSTLVGPYEQYF
NA TRBJ1-5 TRBV5-1 CASSLGDSGSNQPQHF
NA TRBJ2-2 TRBV24-1 CATSASGEGVDRIGELFF
TRBD1 TRBJ2-7 TRBV19 CASKDREHEQYF
NA TRBJ2-7 TRBV3-1/TRBV3-2 CASSQDSRRGSYEQYF
NA TRBJ1-2 TRBV27 CASSFDRTNYGYTF
NA TRBJ1-3 TRBV28 CASSLMFRGSSGNTIYF
NA TRBJ1-1 TRBV7-2 CASSLRTPYTEAFF
TRBD2 TRBJ2-7 TRBV11-3 CASSFLGGVWRTEQYF
NA TRBJ2-4 TRBV3-1/TRBV3-2 CASSPVDGIAKNIQYF